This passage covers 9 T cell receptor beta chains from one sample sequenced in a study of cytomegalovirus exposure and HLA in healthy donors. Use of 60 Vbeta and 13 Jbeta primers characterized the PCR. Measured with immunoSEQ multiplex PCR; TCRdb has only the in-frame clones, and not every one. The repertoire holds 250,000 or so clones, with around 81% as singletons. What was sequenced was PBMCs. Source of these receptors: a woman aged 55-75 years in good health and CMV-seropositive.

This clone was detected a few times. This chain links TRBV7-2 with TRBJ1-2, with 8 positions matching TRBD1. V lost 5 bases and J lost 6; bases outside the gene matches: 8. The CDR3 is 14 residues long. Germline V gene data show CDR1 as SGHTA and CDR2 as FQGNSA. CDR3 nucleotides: TGTGCCAGCAGCCAAGGACAGGGAGGGGATGGCTACACCTTC. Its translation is CASSQGQGGDGYTF.

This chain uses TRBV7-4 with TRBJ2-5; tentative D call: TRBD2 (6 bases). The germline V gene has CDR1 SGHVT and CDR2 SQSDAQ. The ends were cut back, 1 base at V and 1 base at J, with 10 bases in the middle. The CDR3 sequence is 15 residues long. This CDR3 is CASSLGVAVQETQYF. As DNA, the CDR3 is TGTGCCAGCAGCTTAGGAGTAGCGGTCCAAGAGACCCAGTACTTC.

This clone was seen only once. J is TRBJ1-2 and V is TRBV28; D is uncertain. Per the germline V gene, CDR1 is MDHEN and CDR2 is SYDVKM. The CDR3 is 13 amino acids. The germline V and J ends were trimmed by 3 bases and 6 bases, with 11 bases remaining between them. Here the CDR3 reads CASSLGRNHGYTF. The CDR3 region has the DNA TGTGCCAGCAGTTTGGGCAGGAACCATGGCTACACCTTC.

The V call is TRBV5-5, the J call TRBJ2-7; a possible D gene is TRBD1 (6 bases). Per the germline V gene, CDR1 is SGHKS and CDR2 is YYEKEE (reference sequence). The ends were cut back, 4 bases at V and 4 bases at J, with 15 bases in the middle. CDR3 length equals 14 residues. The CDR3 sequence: CASSEDSLGYEQYF. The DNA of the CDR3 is TGTGCCAGCAGCGAGGACAGCCTAGGGTACGAGCAGTACTTC.

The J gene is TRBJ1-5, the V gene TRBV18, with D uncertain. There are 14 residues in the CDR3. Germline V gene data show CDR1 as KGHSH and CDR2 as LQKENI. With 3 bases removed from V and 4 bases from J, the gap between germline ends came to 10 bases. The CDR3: CASSPGRMNQPQHF. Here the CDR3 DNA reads TGTGCCAGCTCACCCGGCAGGATGAATCAGCCCCAGCATTTT.

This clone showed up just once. The CDR3 DNA reads TGCGCCAGCAGTAAAAATCCCGGGTCCTCGGAGAACACTGAAGCTTTCTTT. Translating it yields CASSKNPGSSENTEAFF. J is TRBJ1-1 and V is TRBV10-2; D is uncertain. In germline, CDR1 is WSHSY, CDR2 SAAADI. Trimming pared 5 bases from V and 1 base from J, leaving 20 bases between. This CDR3 contains 17 residues.

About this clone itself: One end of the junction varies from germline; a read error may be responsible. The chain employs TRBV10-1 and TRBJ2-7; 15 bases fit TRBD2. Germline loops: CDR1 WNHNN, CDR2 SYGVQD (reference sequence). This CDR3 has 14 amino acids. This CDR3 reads CASSESGTSGRFFF. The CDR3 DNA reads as TGCGCCAGCAGTGAGTCCGGGACTAGCGGGAGGTTCTTCTTC.

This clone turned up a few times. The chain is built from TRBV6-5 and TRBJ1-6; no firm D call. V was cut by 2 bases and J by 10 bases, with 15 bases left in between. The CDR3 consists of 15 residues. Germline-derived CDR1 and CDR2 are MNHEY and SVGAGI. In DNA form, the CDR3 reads TGTGCCAGCAGTTACCGGCAGGCCGTTGCATCACCCCTCCACTTT. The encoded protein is CASSYRQAVASPLHF.

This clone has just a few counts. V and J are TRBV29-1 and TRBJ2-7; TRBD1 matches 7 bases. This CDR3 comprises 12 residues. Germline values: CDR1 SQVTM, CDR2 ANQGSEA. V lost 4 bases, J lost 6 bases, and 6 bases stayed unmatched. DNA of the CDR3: TGCAGCGTTGCAAGACAGGGCGGCGAGCAGTACTTC. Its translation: CSVARQGGEQYF.